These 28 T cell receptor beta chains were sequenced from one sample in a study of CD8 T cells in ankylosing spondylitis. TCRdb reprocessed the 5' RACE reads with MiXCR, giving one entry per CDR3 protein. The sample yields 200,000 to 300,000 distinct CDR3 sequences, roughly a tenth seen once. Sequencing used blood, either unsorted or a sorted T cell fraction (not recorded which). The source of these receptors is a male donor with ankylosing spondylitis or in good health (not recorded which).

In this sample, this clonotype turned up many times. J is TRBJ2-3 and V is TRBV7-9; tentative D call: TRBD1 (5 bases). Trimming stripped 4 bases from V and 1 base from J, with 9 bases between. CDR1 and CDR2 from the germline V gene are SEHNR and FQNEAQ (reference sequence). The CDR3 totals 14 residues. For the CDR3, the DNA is TGTGCCAGCAGCTCACTGACAGGCACAGATACGCAGTATTTT. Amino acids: CASSSLTGTDTQYF.

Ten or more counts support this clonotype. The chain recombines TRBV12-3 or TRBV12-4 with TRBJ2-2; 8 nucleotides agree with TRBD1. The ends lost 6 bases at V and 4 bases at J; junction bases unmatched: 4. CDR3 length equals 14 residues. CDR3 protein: CASSWTGTTGELFF. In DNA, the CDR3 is TGTGCCAGCAGCTGGACAGGGACCACCGGGGAGCTGTTTTTT.

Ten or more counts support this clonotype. The CDR3: CASSPSTTGFGYGYTF. CDR3 bases: TGTGCCAGCAGTCCATCCACAACAGGGTTCGGATATGGCTACACCTTC. This chain joins TRBV12-3 or TRBV12-4 and TRBJ1-2; tentative D call: TRBD1 (6 bases). V lost 5 bases and J lost 5, with 21 bases in between. The CDR3 has 16 amino acids.

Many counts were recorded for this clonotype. CDR3 region: CSARRLAGAYEQYF. CDR3 DNA: TGCAGTGCACGGAGACTAGCGGGAGCCTACGAGCAGTACTTC. The rearrangement links TRBV20-1 to TRBJ2-7; 12 bases agree with TRBD2. Germline V gene data show CDR1 as DFQATT and CDR2 as SNEGSKA (reference sequence). The CDR3 runs 14 residues. V lost 6 bases and J lost 2; bases outside the gene matches: 5.

The CDR3 bases are TGTGCCACCAGCCTCTCCGGGACTACATACAATGAGCAGTTCTTC. The encoded protein is CATSLSGTTYNEQFF. J is TRBJ2-1 and V is TRBV15, with 7 bases identical to TRBD2. The germline V gene encodes CDR1 LNHNV and CDR2 YYDKDF (reference sequence). After removal of 5 bases from V and 4 bases from J, the junction contained 8 bases not matched to a gene. CDR3 length: 15 residues.

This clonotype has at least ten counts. The CDR3 region is CASAGGVEAFF. The CDR3 nucleotides are TGTGCCAGCGCGGGGGGAGTTGAAGCTTTCTTT. The chain uses TRBV12-3 or TRBV12-4 and TRBJ1-1; a weak D match, TRBD1 (5 bases). Between the trimmed V and J ends, which lost 8 bases and 7 bases, there was a span of 11 bases. This CDR3 region has 11 residues.

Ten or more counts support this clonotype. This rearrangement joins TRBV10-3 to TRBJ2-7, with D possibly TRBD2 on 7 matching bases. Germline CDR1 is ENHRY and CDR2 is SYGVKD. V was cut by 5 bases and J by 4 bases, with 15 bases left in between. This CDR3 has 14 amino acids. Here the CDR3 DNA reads TGTGCCATCAGTCTCCCCGGGGGGCAGTACGAGCAGTACTTC. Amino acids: CAISLPGGQYEQYF.

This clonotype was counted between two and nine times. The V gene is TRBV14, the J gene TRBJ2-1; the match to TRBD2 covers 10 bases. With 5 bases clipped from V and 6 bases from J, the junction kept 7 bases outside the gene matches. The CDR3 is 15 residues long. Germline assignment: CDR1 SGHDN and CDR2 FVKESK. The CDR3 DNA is TGTGCCAGCAGCGCCCTAGCGGGGGCAATCAATGAGCAGTTCTTC. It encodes CASSALAGAINEQFF.

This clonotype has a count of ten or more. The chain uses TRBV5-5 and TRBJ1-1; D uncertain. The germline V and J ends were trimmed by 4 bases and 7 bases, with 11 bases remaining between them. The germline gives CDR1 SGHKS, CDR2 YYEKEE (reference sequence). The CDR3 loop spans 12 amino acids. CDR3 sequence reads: CASSPRSNEAFF. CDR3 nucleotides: TGTGCCAGCAGCCCGAGGTCGAATGAAGCTTTCTTT.

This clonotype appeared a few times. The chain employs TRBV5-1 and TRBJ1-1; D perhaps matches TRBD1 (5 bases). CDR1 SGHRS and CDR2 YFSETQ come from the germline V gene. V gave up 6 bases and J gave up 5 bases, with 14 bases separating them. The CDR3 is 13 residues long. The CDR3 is CASTYGGETEAFF. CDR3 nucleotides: TGCGCCAGCACCTACGGGGGGGAAACTGAAGCTTTCTTT. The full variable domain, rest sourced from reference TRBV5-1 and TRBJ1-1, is KAGVTQTPRYLIKTRGQQVTLSCSPISGHRSVSWYQQTPGQGLQFLFEYFSETQRNKGNFPGRFSGRQFSNSRSEMNVSTLELGDSALYLCASTYGGETEAFFGQGTRLTVV.

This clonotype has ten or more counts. The CDR3, as DNA: TGTGCCAGCAGTAGAGCAATAGGGGTACGAGGCGAGCAGTACTTC. As protein: CASSRAIGVRGEQYF. The rearrangement joins TRBV6-1 to TRBJ2-7; D may be TRBD1 (5 bases). V lost 5 bases and J lost 6, with 20 bases in between. CDR1 and CDR2 from the germline V gene are MNHNS and SASEGT. The CDR3 is 15 amino acids.

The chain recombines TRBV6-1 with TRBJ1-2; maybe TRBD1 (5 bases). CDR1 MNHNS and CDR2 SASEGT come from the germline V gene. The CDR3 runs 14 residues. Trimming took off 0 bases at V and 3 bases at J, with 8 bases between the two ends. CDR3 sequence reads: CASSEARGDYGYTF. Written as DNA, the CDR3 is TGTGCCAGCAGTGAAGCGCGGGGGGACTATGGCTACACCTTC.

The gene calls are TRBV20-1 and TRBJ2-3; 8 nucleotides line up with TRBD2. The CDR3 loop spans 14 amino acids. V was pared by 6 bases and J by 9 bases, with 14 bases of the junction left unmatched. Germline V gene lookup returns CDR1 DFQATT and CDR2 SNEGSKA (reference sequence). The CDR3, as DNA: TGCAGTGCCGTCCCGCTGGCGGGAGGCCCCACGCAGTATTTT. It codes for CSAVPLAGGPTQYF.

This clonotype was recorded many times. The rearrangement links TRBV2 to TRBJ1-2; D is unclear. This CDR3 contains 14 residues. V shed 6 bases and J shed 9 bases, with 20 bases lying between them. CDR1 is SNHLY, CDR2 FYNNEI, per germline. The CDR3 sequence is CASSPYPIPISYTF. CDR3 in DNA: TGTGCCAGCAGCCCCTATCCTATCCCCATTAGCTACACCTTC.

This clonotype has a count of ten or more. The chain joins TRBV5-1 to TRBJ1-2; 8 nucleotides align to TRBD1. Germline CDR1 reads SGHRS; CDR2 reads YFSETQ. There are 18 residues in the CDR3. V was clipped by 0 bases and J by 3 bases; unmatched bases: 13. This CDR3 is CASSLADRVESIHYGYTF. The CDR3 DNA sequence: TGCGCCAGCAGCTTGGCGGACAGGGTGGAGAGTATACACTATGGCTACACCTTC.

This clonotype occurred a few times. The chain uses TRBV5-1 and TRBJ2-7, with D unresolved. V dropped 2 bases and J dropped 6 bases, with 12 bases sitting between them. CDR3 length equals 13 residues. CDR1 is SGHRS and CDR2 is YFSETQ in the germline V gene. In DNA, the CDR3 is TGCGCCAGCAGCTTAGACCTCCTGGGCGAGCAGTACTTC. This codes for CASSLDLLGEQYF. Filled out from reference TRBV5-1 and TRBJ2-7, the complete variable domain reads KAGVTQTPRYLIKTRGQQVTLSCSPISGHRSVSWYQQTPGQGLQFLFEYFSETQRNKGNFPGRFSGRQFSNSRSEMNVSTLELGDSALYLCASSLDLLGEQYFGPGTRLTVT.

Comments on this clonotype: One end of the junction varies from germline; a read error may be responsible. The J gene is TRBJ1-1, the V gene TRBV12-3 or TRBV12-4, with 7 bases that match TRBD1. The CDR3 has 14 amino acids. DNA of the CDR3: TGTGCCAGCAGTTTGGGACAGCCGAACACTGCAGCTTTCTTT. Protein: CASSLGQPNTAAFF.

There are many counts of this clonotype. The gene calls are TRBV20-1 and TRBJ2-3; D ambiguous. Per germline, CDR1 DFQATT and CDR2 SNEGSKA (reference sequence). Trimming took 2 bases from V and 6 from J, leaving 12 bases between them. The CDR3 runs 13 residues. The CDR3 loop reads CSARFQNLDTQYF. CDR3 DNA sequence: TGCAGTGCTAGATTCCAGAATTTGGATACGCAGTATTTT.

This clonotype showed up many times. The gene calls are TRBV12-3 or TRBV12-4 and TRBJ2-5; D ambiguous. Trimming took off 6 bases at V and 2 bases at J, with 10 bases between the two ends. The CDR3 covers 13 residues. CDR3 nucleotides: TGTGCCAGCAGACTGGACGGGCAAGAGACCCAGTACTTC. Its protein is CASRLDGQETQYF.

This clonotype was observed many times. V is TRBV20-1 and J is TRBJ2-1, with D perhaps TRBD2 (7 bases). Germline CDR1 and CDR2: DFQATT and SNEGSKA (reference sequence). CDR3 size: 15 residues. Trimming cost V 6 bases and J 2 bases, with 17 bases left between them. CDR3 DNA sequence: TGCAGTGCGGTGGACGCCGGGGGGCCCTACAATGAGCAGTTCTTC. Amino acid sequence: CSAVDAGGPYNEQFF.

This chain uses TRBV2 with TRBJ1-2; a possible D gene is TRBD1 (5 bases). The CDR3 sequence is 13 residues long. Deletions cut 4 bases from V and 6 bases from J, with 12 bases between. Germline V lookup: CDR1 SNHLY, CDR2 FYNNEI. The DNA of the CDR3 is TGTGCCAGCAGTGTGAGACAGACCGATGGCTACACCTTC. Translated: CASSVRQTDGYTF.

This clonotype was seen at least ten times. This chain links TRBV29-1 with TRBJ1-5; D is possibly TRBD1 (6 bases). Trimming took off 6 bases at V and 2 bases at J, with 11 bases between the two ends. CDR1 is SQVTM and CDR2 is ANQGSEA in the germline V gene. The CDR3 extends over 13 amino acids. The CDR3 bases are TGCAGCGTACAGGGAGGGGGCAATCAGCCCCAGCATTTT. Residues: CSVQGGGNQPQHF.

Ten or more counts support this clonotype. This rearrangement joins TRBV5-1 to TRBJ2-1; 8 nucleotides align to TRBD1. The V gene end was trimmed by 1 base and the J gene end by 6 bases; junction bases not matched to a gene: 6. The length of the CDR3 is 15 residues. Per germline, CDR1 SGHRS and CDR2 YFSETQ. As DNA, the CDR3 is TGCGCCAGCAGCTTGATTGGGACAGGCTTCAATGAGCAGTTCTTC. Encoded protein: CASSLIGTGFNEQFF. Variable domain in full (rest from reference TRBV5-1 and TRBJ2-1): KAGVTQTPRYLIKTRGQQVTLSCSPISGHRSVSWYQQTPGQGLQFLFEYFSETQRNKGNFPGRFSGRQFSNSRSEMNVSTLELGDSALYLCASSLIGTGFNEQFFGPGTRLTVL.

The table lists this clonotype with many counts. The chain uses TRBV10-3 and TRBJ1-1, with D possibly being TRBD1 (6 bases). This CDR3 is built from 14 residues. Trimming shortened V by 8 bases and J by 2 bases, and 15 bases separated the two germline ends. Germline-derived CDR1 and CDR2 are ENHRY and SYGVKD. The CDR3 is CAIGLQGPNTEAFF. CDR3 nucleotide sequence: TGTGCCATCGGACTACAGGGACCTAACACTGAAGCTTTCTTT.

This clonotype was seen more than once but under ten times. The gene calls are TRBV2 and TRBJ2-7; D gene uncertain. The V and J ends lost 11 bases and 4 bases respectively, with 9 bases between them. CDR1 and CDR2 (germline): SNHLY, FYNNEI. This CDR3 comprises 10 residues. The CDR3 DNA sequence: TGTGCCCGGGTACTTTACGAGCAGTACTTC. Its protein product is CARVLYEQYF. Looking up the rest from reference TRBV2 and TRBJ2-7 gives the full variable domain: EPEVTQTPSHQVTQMGQEVILRCVPISNHLYFYWYRQILGQKVEFLVSFYNNEISEKSEIFDDQFSVERPDGSNFTLKIRSTKLEDSAMYFCARVLYEQYFGPGTRLTVT.

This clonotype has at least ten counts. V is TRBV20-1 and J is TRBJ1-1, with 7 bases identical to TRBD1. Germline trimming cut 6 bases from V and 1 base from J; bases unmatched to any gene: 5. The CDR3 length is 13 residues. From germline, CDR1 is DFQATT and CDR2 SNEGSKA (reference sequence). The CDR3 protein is CSAGQDKNTEAFF. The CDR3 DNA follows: TGCAGTGCCGGACAGGACAAGAACACTGAAGCTTTCTTT.

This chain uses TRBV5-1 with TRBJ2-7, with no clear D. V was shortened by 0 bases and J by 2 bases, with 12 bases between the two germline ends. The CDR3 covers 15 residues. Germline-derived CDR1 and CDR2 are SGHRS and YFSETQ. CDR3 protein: CASSLGVRQTYEQYF. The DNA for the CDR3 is TGCGCCAGCAGCTTGGGAGTACGGCAGACCTACGAGCAGTACTTC.

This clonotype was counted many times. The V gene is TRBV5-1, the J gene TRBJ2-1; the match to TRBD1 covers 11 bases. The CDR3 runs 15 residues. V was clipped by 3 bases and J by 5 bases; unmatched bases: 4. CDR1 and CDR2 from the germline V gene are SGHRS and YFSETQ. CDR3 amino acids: CASSWGQGGHNEQFF. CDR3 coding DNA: TGCGCCAGCAGCTGGGGACAGGGGGGCCACAATGAGCAGTTCTTC.